These T cell receptor beta chains were read from a single sample in a study of OX40 agonist ivuxolimab in advanced cancers. TCRdb's table, derived via immunoSEQ multiplex PCR, lists solely in-frame clones and lacks some. The sample has about 42,000 clones, about 87% seen once; the top ten hold about 5.5%. The sequenced sample was CD4+ or CD8+ T cells sorted from blood, obtained in a trial of the OX40 agonist ivuxolimab. Source of these receptors: an adult with an advanced solid tumor such as melanoma, head and neck, liver or kidney cancer. Both conserved end residues are part of each CDR3. Each record gives: CDR3 DNA, CDR3 protein, J gene, V gene, D gene, clone size. The D gene is left open where the match is weak. Expanded clones get a size class; other rows say once, few or many, or leave the size out.

CDR3 DNA: TGTGCCAGTGGACAGGGTAATCAGAACACCATATATTTT; CDR3 protein: CASGQGNQNTIYF; J gene: TRBJ1-3; V gene: TRBV5-4; D gene: TRBD1; clone size: -
CDR3 DNA: TGTGCCAGCACCCAAGAAGCGGGGGCGACCACTGAAGCTTTCTTT; CDR3 protein: CASTQEAGATTEAFF; J gene: TRBJ1-1; V gene: TRBV2; D gene: -; clone size: few
CDR3 DNA: TGTGCCATCAGTATGCGGGAGTATGGAGATACGCAGTATTTT; CDR3 protein: CAISMREYGDTQYF; J gene: TRBJ2-3; V gene: TRBV10-3; D gene: TRBD2; clone size: -
CDR3 DNA: TGTGCCAGCAGCGTAGGACAGGGTGGAAACATTCAGTACTTC; CDR3 protein: CASSVGQGGNIQYF; J gene: TRBJ2-4; V gene: TRBV9; D gene: TRBD1; clone size: -
CDR3 DNA: TGTGCCAGTAGTATCGAGATTTTCACAGATACGCAGTATTTT; CDR3 protein: CASSIEIFTDTQYF; J gene: TRBJ2-3; V gene: TRBV19; D gene: -; clone size: -
CDR3 DNA: TGTGCCAGCAGCCCCCTACTACTAGATCCAAACACCTACGAGCAGTACTTC; CDR3 protein: CASSPLLLDPNTYEQYF; J gene: TRBJ2-7; V gene: TRBV28; D gene: -; clone size: -
CDR3 DNA: TGTGCCAGCGGTGTGCGGAATGAGCAGTTCTTC; CDR3 protein: CASGVRNEQFF; J gene: TRBJ2-1; V gene: TRBV28; D gene: -; clone size: -
CDR3 DNA: TGTGCCAGCAGGGGACAGGGGGTCCACGAGCAGTACTTC; CDR3 protein: CASRGQGVHEQYF; J gene: TRBJ2-7; V gene: TRBV28; D gene: TRBD1; clone size: few
CDR3 DNA: TGTGCCAGCAGTTGGACAGGGGGCGCGGTAGATACGCAGTATTTT; CDR3 protein: CASSWTGGAVDTQYF; J gene: TRBJ2-3; V gene: TRBV28; D gene: TRBD1; clone size: -
CDR3 DNA: TGTGCCAGCGGCGCTCGGGGTAGCGGAGGATCCACGCCCTACAATGAGCAGTTCTTC; CDR3 protein: CASGARGSGGSTPYNEQFF; J gene: TRBJ2-1; V gene: TRBV5-5; D gene: -; clone size: -
CDR3 DNA: TGTGCCAGCAGTTTAGTAACAGGGGCGTCCCACAACTATGGCTACACCTTC; CDR3 protein: CASSLVTGASHNYGYTF; J gene: TRBJ1-2; V gene: TRBV28; D gene: TRBD1; clone size: -
CDR3 DNA: TGTGCCTGGAGTGTAGGGACAGTAAATTCACCCCTCCACTTT; CDR3 protein: CAWSVGTVNSPLHF; J gene: TRBJ1-6; V gene: TRBV30; D gene: TRBD1; clone size: -
CDR3 DNA: TGTGCCAGCAGGAGTCACAGGGAGGACAAAAACATTCAGTACTTC; CDR3 protein: CASRSHREDKNIQYF; J gene: TRBJ2-4; V gene: TRBV27; D gene: -; clone size: -
CDR3 DNA: TGTGCCAGCAGCGATGGTGACGGGAGACTGCATACGCAGTATTTT; CDR3 protein: CASSDGDGRLHTQYF; J gene: TRBJ2-3; V gene: TRBV9; D gene: -; clone size: -
CDR3 DNA: TGTGCCTGGAGGCTGGGGAGGACTGAAGCTTTCTTT; CDR3 protein: CAWRLGRTEAFF; J gene: TRBJ1-1; V gene: TRBV30; D gene: -; clone size: -
CDR3 DNA: TGTGCCAGTAGTCCGTGGGGGGCAGATACGCAGTATTTT; CDR3 protein: CASSPWGADTQYF; J gene: TRBJ2-3; V gene: TRBV19; D gene: -; clone size: -
CDR3 DNA: TGTGCCAGTACCCTGGCGGGACAGGCCCCTAACTATGGCTACACCTTC; CDR3 protein: CASTLAGQAPNYGYTF; J gene: TRBJ1-2; V gene: TRBV19; D gene: TRBD1; clone size: -
CDR3 DNA: TGTGCCAGCAGTGGGGACGACGGGGCCAGTAACGAAAAACTGTTTTTT; CDR3 protein: CASSGDDGASNEKLFF; J gene: TRBJ1-4; V gene: TRBV28; D gene: -; clone size: -
CDR3 DNA: TGTGCCAGCAGTGATATAGGCGTTTCGAACACTGAAGCTTTCTTT; CDR3 protein: CASSDIGVSNTEAFF; J gene: TRBJ1-1; V gene: TRBV2; D gene: -; clone size: -
CDR3 DNA: TGTGCCAGCAGTGACCCAGGTGGTAATGAAAAACTGTTTTTT; CDR3 protein: CASSDPGGNEKLFF; J gene: TRBJ1-4; V gene: TRBV28; D gene: -; clone size: -
CDR3 DNA: TGTGCCAGCAGTGATACGGGGGGCACCGGGGAGCTGTTTTTT; CDR3 protein: CASSDTGGTGELFF; J gene: TRBJ2-2; V gene: TRBV2; D gene: TRBD2; clone size: -
CDR3 DNA: TGCGCCAGCAGAAACAGGGGGTCTTACAATGAGCAGTTCTTC; CDR3 protein: CASRNRGSYNEQFF; J gene: TRBJ2-1; V gene: TRBV10-2; D gene: TRBD1; clone size: once
CDR3 DNA: TGTGCCAGTAGTCGACGAGCGGGAGGGGTCTACAATGAGCAGTTCTTC; CDR3 protein: CASSRRAGGVYNEQFF; J gene: TRBJ2-1; V gene: TRBV19; D gene: TRBD2; clone size: -
CDR3 DNA: TGCGCCAGCAGCTTGCGCGGGAGTCAAGAGACCCAGTACTTC; CDR3 protein: CASSLRGSQETQYF; J gene: TRBJ2-5; V gene: TRBV5-1; D gene: TRBD2; clone size: once
CDR3 DNA: TGTGCCAGCAGGTTAGCAGTTGGGCACGAGCAGTACTTC; CDR3 protein: CASRLAVGHEQYF; J gene: TRBJ2-7; V gene: TRBV5-6; D gene: -; clone size: -
CDR3 DNA: TGTGCCAGCAGCCTGACTAGCGGGGGGGTGGAGACCCAGTACTTC; CDR3 protein: CASSLTSGGVETQYF; J gene: TRBJ2-5; V gene: TRBV28; D gene: TRBD2; clone size: -
CDR3 DNA: TGTGCCAGCAGTAAGCCCGGGACAGGGGCTGAAAAACTGTTTTTT; CDR3 protein: CASSKPGTGAEKLFF; J gene: TRBJ1-4; V gene: TRBV6-6; D gene: TRBD1; clone size: -
CDR3 DNA: TGTGCCTGGATCCCTCGAGGAATCTACAATGAGCAGTTCTTC; CDR3 protein: CAWIPRGIYNEQFF; J gene: TRBJ2-1; V gene: TRBV30; D gene: -; clone size: -
CDR3 DNA: TGTGCCAGCAGCTTGGGGACAGTCTCCTACGAGCAGTACTTC; CDR3 protein: CASSLGTVSYEQYF; J gene: TRBJ2-7; V gene: TRBV7-9; D gene: TRBD1; clone size: once
CDR3 DNA: TGTGCCACCAGCAGACCCCGCCAAGGGGTCAGCACGAATAATGAGCAGTTCTTC; CDR3 protein: CATSRPRQGVSTNNEQFF; J gene: TRBJ2-1; V gene: TRBV15; D gene: -; clone size: -
CDR3 DNA: TGTGCCAGCAGTCTAGACGGCCTCGGGGAGCTGTTTTTT; CDR3 protein: CASSLDGLGELFF; J gene: TRBJ2-2; V gene: TRBV28; D gene: -; clone size: -
CDR3 DNA: TGTGCCAGCAGCTTCTGGGATGTGAACACTGAAGCTTTCTTT; CDR3 protein: CASSFWDVNTEAFF; J gene: TRBJ1-1; V gene: TRBV5-4; D gene: -; clone size: -
CDR3 DNA: TGTGCCAGCAGTGAATTATTAGATACGCAGTATTTT; CDR3 protein: CASSELLDTQYF; J gene: TRBJ2-3; V gene: TRBV2; D gene: -; clone size: -
CDR3 DNA: TGTGCCAGCAGTGGAAGGACAGGTTCCTCCTACGAGCAGTACTTC; CDR3 protein: CASSGRTGSSYEQYF; J gene: TRBJ2-7; V gene: TRBV2; D gene: TRBD1; clone size: once
CDR3 DNA: TGCGCCAGCAGCTTCCTTGGACAGGGGGTCCACGAGCAGTACTTC; CDR3 protein: CASSFLGQGVHEQYF; J gene: TRBJ2-7; V gene: TRBV5-1; D gene: TRBD1; clone size: once
CDR3 DNA: TGTGCCAGCAGCCGCGGGACTAGCGCCTTCGGGATTGGGCGCGGGGAGCTGTTTTTT; CDR3 protein: CASSRGTSAFGIGRGELFF; J gene: TRBJ2-2; V gene: TRBV7-9; D gene: TRBD2; clone size: few
CDR3 DNA: TGCGCCAGCAGCTTGGGTGCTAACTATGGCTACACCTTC; CDR3 protein: CASSLGANYGYTF; J gene: TRBJ1-2; V gene: TRBV5-1; D gene: -; clone size: -
CDR3 DNA: TGTGCCAGCAGAGAGGGACTAGCGGGCACCTACGAGCAGTACTTC; CDR3 protein: CASREGLAGTYEQYF; J gene: TRBJ2-7; V gene: TRBV4-2; D gene: TRBD2; clone size: few
CDR3 DNA: TGTGCCAGCAGCTTTTCAGAAACGAACACTGAAGCTTTCTTT; CDR3 protein: CASSFSETNTEAFF; J gene: TRBJ1-1; V gene: TRBV11-2; D gene: -; clone size: -
CDR3 DNA: TGTGCCAGCTCACCACGGGACAGATCAAATGAAAAACTGTTTTTT; CDR3 protein: CASSPRDRSNEKLFF; J gene: TRBJ1-4; V gene: TRBV18; D gene: TRBD1; clone size: few
CDR3 DNA: TGTGCCAGCAGTTTGCGCCGATCCCGGGGGGCCGAGCAGTACTTC; CDR3 protein: CASSLRRSRGAEQYF; J gene: TRBJ2-7; V gene: TRBV28; D gene: -; clone size: -
CDR3 DNA: TGTGCCAGCAGTTTCCCTGGCTCTGATGGCTACACCTTC; CDR3 protein: CASSFPGSDGYTF; J gene: TRBJ1-2; V gene: TRBV27; D gene: -; clone size: -
CDR3 DNA: TGTGCCAGTAGTATATTTCGGCGGGTTGGAGATACGCAGTATTTT; CDR3 protein: CASSIFRRVGDTQYF; J gene: TRBJ2-3; V gene: TRBV19; D gene: -; clone size: -
CDR3 DNA: TGTGCCAGCAGCCCCACTAGCGGAGCCCAAGAGACCCAGTACTTC; CDR3 protein: CASSPTSGAQETQYF; J gene: TRBJ2-5; V gene: TRBV6-1; D gene: TRBD2; clone size: -
CDR3 DNA: TGTGCCAGCAGAGGGGACTTCGGGACTGAAGCTTTCTTT; CDR3 protein: CASRGDFGTEAFF; J gene: TRBJ1-1; V gene: TRBV2; D gene: -; clone size: few
CDR3 DNA: TGTGCCAGCTCCCCTGGGGCAGGAAATGAAAAACTGTTTTTT; CDR3 protein: CASSPGAGNEKLFF; J gene: TRBJ1-4; V gene: TRBV18; D gene: -; clone size: -
CDR3 DNA: TGTGCCAGTAGTACGACCGGGGACGAGGAAGGCTACACCTTC; CDR3 protein: CASSTTGDEEGYTF; J gene: TRBJ1-2; V gene: TRBV28; D gene: -; clone size: -
CDR3 DNA: TGTGCCAGCAGTTCGGGAGGCGAGCAGTACTTC; CDR3 protein: CASSSGGEQYF; J gene: TRBJ2-7; V gene: TRBV28; D gene: TRBD2; clone size: -
CDR3 DNA: TGTGCCAGCAGCCCCTGGGTCGGGACAGAAGAGACCCAGTACTTC; CDR3 protein: CASSPWVGTEETQYF; J gene: TRBJ2-5; V gene: TRBV7-9; D gene: TRBD1; clone size: once
CDR3 DNA: TGTGCCAGCAGCTTAGAAATCGGGTCTGCGAGAACTCCCTACGAGCAGTACTTC; CDR3 protein: CASSLEIGSARTPYEQYF; J gene: TRBJ2-7; V gene: TRBV7-2; D gene: -; clone size: -
CDR3 DNA: TGTGCCAGCAGCTTAGGGTATAAGGGGGCACCCAATCAGCCCCAGCATTTT; CDR3 protein: CASSLGYKGAPNQPQHF; J gene: TRBJ1-5; V gene: TRBV5-8; D gene: TRBD1; clone size: -
CDR3 DNA: TGTGCCAGCAGTGTAAGCCTAAGCACAGATACGCAGTATTTT; CDR3 protein: CASSVSLSTDTQYF; J gene: TRBJ2-3; V gene: TRBV6-4; D gene: -; clone size: -
CDR3 DNA: TGTGCCACCAGCAGAGATTTGGGGACCCAGTACTTC; CDR3 protein: CATSRDLGTQYF; J gene: TRBJ2-5; V gene: TRBV15; D gene: -; clone size: -
CDR3 DNA: TGTGCCAGCAGCGTAGGCGGGACTTCTAACTACGAGCAGTACTTC; CDR3 protein: CASSVGGTSNYEQYF; J gene: TRBJ2-7; V gene: TRBV9; D gene: -; clone size: -
CDR3 DNA: TGTGCTAGTGGCCGTTCCGCCACAGATACGCAGTATTTT; CDR3 protein: CASGRSATDTQYF; J gene: TRBJ2-3; V gene: TRBV12-5; D gene: -; clone size: -
CDR3 DNA: TGTGCCAGCAGTTACAGCCCCATCACCTACAATGAGCAGTTCTTC; CDR3 protein: CASSYSPITYNEQFF; J gene: TRBJ2-1; V gene: TRBV6-5; D gene: -; clone size: -
CDR3 DNA: TGTGCCAGCAGCTTAACTAGCGGGCCCAACACCGGGGAGCTGTTTTTT; CDR3 protein: CASSLTSGPNTGELFF; J gene: TRBJ2-2; V gene: TRBV11-2; D gene: TRBD2; clone size: -
CDR3 DNA: TGTGCCACCAGCAGGGCGGGGACAGGGCTCACCGGGGAGCTGTTTTTT; CDR3 protein: CATSRAGTGLTGELFF; J gene: TRBJ2-2; V gene: TRBV15; D gene: TRBD1; clone size: -
CDR3 DNA: TGTGCCAGCCTCAGGGGGGGAGAGACCCAGTACTTC; CDR3 protein: CASLRGGETQYF; J gene: TRBJ2-5; V gene: TRBV7-8; D gene: -; clone size: -
CDR3 DNA: TGTGCCAGCTCACCACCGTCAGGGGCATATGGCTACACCTTC; CDR3 protein: CASSPPSGAYGYTF; J gene: TRBJ1-2; V gene: TRBV18; D gene: -; clone size: -